The following is a T cell receptor (beta chain) sequence with its context. Its specificity is not known. This sample was taken from a study of shared clonotypes between healthy human individuals. Germline V gene lookup returns CDR1 MDHEN and CDR2 SYDVKM. CDR3 size: 13 residues. V dropped 3 bases and J dropped 6 bases, with 8 bases sitting between them. Study-wide findings and caveats: The study found lower generation probabilities in non-shared clonotypes than in those shared by all four donors. Researchers found naive subsets generally carried larger estimated richness than memory subsets.

TCRdb's table, derived via immunoSEQ multiplex PCR, lists solely in-frame clones and lacks some. Of around 550,000 clones in the sample, 90% to 97% were seen once. J is TRBJ2-2 and V is TRBV28; D unclear. Sequenced input: naive CD4+ T cells sorted from blood. Regarding subset: CD45RA+ positively selected. The TCR sequence derives from a woman in her twenties or thirties in good health. The CDR3 protein is CASSFLGPGELFF. The CDR3, as DNA: TGTGCCAGCAGTTTCTTGGGTCCCGGGGAGCTGTTTTTT.